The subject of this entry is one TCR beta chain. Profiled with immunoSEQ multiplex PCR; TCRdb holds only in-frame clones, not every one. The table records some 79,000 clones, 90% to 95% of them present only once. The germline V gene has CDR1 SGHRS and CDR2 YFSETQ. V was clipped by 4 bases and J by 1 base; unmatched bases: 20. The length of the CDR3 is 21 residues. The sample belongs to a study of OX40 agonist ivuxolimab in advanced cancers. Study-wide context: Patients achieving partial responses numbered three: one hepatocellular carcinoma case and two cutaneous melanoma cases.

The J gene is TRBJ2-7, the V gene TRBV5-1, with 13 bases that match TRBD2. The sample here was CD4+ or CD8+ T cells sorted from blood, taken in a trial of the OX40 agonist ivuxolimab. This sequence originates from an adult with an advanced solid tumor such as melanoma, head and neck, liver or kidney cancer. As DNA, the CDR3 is TGCGCCAGCAGCGCCGGGATAGGGGGACTAGCGGGGAGTACCCTTTCCTACGAGCAGTACTTC. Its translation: CASSAGIGGLAGSTLSYEQYF.